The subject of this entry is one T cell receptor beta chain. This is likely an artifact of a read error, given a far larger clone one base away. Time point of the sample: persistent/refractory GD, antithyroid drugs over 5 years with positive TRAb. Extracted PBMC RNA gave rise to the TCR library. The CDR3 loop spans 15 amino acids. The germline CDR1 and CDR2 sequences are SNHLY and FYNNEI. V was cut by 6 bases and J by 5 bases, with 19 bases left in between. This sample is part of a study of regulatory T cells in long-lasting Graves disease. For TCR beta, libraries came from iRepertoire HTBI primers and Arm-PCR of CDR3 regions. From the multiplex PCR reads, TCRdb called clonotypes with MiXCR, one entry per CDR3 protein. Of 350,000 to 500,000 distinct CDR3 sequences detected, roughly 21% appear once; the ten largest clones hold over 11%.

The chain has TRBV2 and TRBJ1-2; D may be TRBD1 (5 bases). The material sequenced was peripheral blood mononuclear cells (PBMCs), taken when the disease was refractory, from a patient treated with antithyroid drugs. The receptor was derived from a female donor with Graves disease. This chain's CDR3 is CASSSDYGGQYGYTF. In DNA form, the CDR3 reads TGTGCCAGCAGCTCAGACTACGGGGGTCAGTATGGCTACACCTTC.